The T cell receptor beta chain described here comes from a study of shared clonotypes between healthy human individuals. CDR3 length: 13 amino acids. Per germline, CDR1 GTSNPN and CDR2 SVGIG (reference sequence). V was clipped by 3 bases and J by 0 bases, with 8 bases between them. Terminally differentiated effector memory CD45RA+ cells were excluded from the naive CD8 cells, which were CD45RO-negative and positively selected for CCR7. An assay was performed, and its level was deep. TCRdb's copy holds only in-frame clones and misses some; the assay was immunoSEQ multiplex PCR. The profile shows about 2.1 million clones, roughly 93% of them singletons.

The specimen was naive CD8+ T cells from PBMCs. The chain joins TRBV30 to TRBJ1-2; D is unclear. This receptor was obtained from a man aged 18-30 years in good health. Some clones in this sample may be carry-over from other donors' samples. The CDR3 sequence is CAWSFRANYGYTF. CDR3 in DNA: TGTGCCTGGAGCTTCAGAGCTAACTATGGCTACACCTTC.